Listed below are T cell receptor beta chains from one sample, sequenced in a study of T-cell memory formation after mild COVID-19. Each CDR3 protein is one row after TCRdb ran MiXCR on the 5' RACE reads. The sample lists around 200,000 distinct CDR3 sequences, approximately 17% occurring once. The specimen sequenced was PBMCs or a T cell subset sorted from them (not recorded which). All receptors derive from a man younger than 30 who had mild COVID-19 (a few samples of this study predate the infection). Cell type and time point are not known. CDR3s include the opening cysteine and the closing phenylalanine or tryptophan. Each record gives: D gene, clone size, J gene, V gene, CDR3 length, CDR3 DNA, CDR3 protein. The D gene is left open where the match is weak. Clone sizes are given selectively: once, few, many, or a class where the clone is expanded.

NA NA TRBJ2-7 TRBV10-3 14 TGTGCCATCAGTGCCCGGGACCGGTCCTACGACCAGTACTTC CAISARDRSYDQYF
TRBD2 NA TRBJ2-1 TRBV5-1 14 TGCGCCAGCAGCTTGGGGGCGGGGGGGCAGGAGCAGTTCTTC CASSLGAGGQEQFF
TRBD2 few TRBJ2-3 TRBV29-1 14 TGCAGCGTCGACGGGGGGGCGAGCACAGATACGCAGTATTTT CSVDGGASTDTQYF
NA NA TRBJ1-4 TRBV27 11 TGTGCCAGCAGACAGAATGAAAAACTGTTTTTT CASRQNEKLFF
TRBD2 once TRBJ2-3 TRBV7-2 15 TGTGCCAGCAGCTTAGGGCGGGGGGGCCCAGATACGCAGTATTTT CASSLGRGGPDTQYF
TRBD1 NA TRBJ2-5 TRBV18 15 TGTGCCAGCTCACCACCGACGACAGGGGGAAAGACCCAGTACTTC CASSPPTTGGKTQYF
TRBD2 NA TRBJ2-1 TRBV30 14 TGTGCCTGGAGTTTCTTCGGGAGGCCCTCCGGTCTGGGGTTC CAWSFFGRPSGLGF
NA NA TRBJ2-7 TRBV12-3/TRBV12-4 14 TGTGCCAGCAGTTTAGAGCGGCGGGCCTACGAGCAGTACTTC CASSLERRAYEQYF
NA few TRBJ1-2 TRBV29-1 11 TGCAGCGTTCTCCTCAACTATGGCTACACCTTC CSVLLNYGYTF
TRBD2 NA TRBJ2-1 TRBV7-9 13 TGTGCCAACCAAGCGGGATCCTACAATGAGCAGTTCTTC CANQAGSYNEQFF
TRBD1 few TRBJ1-1 TRBV5-1 11 TGCGCCAGTAGGGGACAGACGGAAGCTTTCTTT CASRGQTEAFF
NA few TRBJ1-2 TRBV20-1 16 TGCAGTGCTAGCTTTCTCTCAGTGGCTAAGTTATATGGCTACACCTTC CSASFLSVAKLYGYTF
TRBD2 NA TRBJ2-1 TRBV11-2 15 TGTGCCAGCAGCTCAACTAGCGGGGACTACAATGAGCAGTTCTTC CASSSTSGDYNEQFF
NA few TRBJ2-5 TRBV28 14 TGTGCCAGCAGCGTCAGACTGATACAAGAGACCCAGTACTTC CASSVRLIQETQYF
TRBD2 few TRBJ2-3 TRBV7-8 14 TGTGCCAGCAGATACGGGGGGGGCACAGATACGCAGTATTTT CASRYGGGTDTQYF
NA NA TRBJ2-7 TRBV9 14 TGTGCCAGCAGCGCCGAATTACAGGGTTTCGAGCAGTACTTC CASSAELQGFEQYF
TRBD2 few TRBJ2-3 TRBV7-2 16 TGTGCCAGCAGCTTTAGCGGGACTGAGGGGAGAGATACGCAGTATTTT CASSFSGTEGRDTQYF
TRBD1 NA TRBJ2-5 TRBV20-1 14 TGCAGTGCTAGAGACAGGGGGTTTGGAGAGACCCAGTACTTC CSARDRGFGETQYF
NA many TRBJ1-1 TRBV6-2/TRBV6-3 13 TGCGCCAGCAGCTACGGGGGCAACACTGAAGCTTTCTTT CASSYGGNTEAFF
TRBD1 few TRBJ1-6 TRBV7-3 15 TGTGCCAGCAGCTTTAACGGACAGGGTGCTTCACCCCTCCACTTT CASSFNGQGASPLHF
TRBD2 many TRBJ2-5 TRBV5-1 16 TGCGCCAGCACCCCTAGCGGGGGGGGAATCGGAGAGACCCAGTACTTC CASTPSGGGIGETQYF
TRBD1 NA TRBJ2-2 TRBV20-1 14 TGCAGTGCTGCCGGGACAGGGCGGACCGGGGAGCTGTTTTTT CSAAGTGRTGELFF
NA NA TRBJ1-1 TRBV19 12 TGTGCCAGTAGCCCAACCTTGGGTGAAGCTTTCTTT CASSPTLGEAFF
NA NA TRBJ2-3 TRBV12-3/TRBV12-4 16 TGTGCCAGCAGTTTCAGTTGGGAGATGGGCACAGATACGCAGTATTTT CASSFSWEMGTDTQYF
NA NA TRBJ1-5 TRBV16 18 TGTGCCAGCAGCCAATCCCCCGGCGTCTGGGATAACAATCAGCCCCAGCATTTT CASSQSPGVWDNNQPQHF
NA few TRBJ2-5 TRBV11-1 12 TGTGCCAGCACGGGGATGGAGGAGACCCAGTACTTC CASTGMEETQYF
NA NA TRBJ1-4 TRBV6-6 13 TGTGCCAGCAGTTACTCAGGAAATGAAAAACTGTTTTTT CASSYSGNEKLFF
NA few TRBJ1-6 TRBV9 15 TGTGCCAGCAGCGTATTGGGCGAAAAAAATTCACCCCTCCACTTT CASSVLGEKNSPLHF
NA NA TRBJ2-7 TRBV4-3 16 TGCGCCAGCAGCCAAGATTGGCGGTCGAATTCCTACGAGCAGTACTTC CASSQDWRSNSYEQYF
TRBD2 NA TRBJ2-5 TRBV24-1 15 TGTGCCACCAGTGATACGACTAGCGGGGGAGAGACCCAGTACTTC CATSDTTSGGETQYF